The 17 T cell receptor beta chains in this list originate from one sample, sequenced in a study of T cells in Graves' hyperthyroidism and ophthalmopathy. Researchers amplified the TCR beta CDR3 regions from RNA transcripts. Using the HTBI primer set, a first-round RT-PCR was run on the TCR CDR3. TCRdb fed the multiplex PCR reads into MiXCR, producing one record per CDR3 protein. Of roughly 350,000 distinct CDR3 sequences in the sample, around 13% were seen once. Sequencing was done on a sample of blood. Receptors originate from a woman between 40 and 55 years old with Graves' ophthalmopathy.

This clonotype was found many times. The gene calls are TRBV7-9 and TRBJ1-4; D is uncertain. This CDR3 is 15 amino acids long. Trimming left V 3 bases short and J 0 bases short, with 8 bases between. Germline values: CDR1 SEHNR, CDR2 FQNEAQ (reference sequence). The CDR3 spells CASSFGRATNEKLFF. Here the CDR3 DNA reads TGTGCCAGCAGCTTTGGCCGTGCAACTAATGAAAAACTGTTTTTT.

This clonotype was detected a few times. This chain uses TRBV4-1 with TRBJ2-1; 8 bases are shared with TRBD2. The CDR3 runs to 15 residues. V dropped 4 bases and J dropped 7; count of bases not matched to a gene: 9. The germline CDR1 and CDR2 sequences are MGHRA and YSYEKL. CDR3 in DNA: TGCGCCAGCAGCCGCCCCGGGAGGGCCTGGAATGAGCAGTTCTTC. It is translated as CASSRPGRAWNEQFF.

This chain connects TRBV6-1 to TRBJ2-7; the match to TRBD1 covers 11 bases. CDR1 and CDR2 (germline): MNHNS, SASEGT. There are 15 residues in the CDR3. V shed 5 bases and J 3 bases; nucleotides not matched to a gene: 6. DNA for the CDR3: TGTGCCAGCAGTCACGGGGGACAGGGGGACTACGAGCAGTACTTC. Amino acid sequence: CASSHGGQGDYEQYF.

The chain is built from TRBV6-1 and TRBJ1-2, with D perhaps matching TRBD1 (6 bases). The V gene's germline CDR1 is MNHNS and CDR2 SASEGT. CDR3 length: 15 residues. V lost 7 bases and J lost 2, with 17 bases in between. CDR3 sequence reads: CASIDPAQGNYGYTF. Written as DNA, the CDR3 is TGTGCCAGCATTGACCCGGCCCAGGGGAACTATGGCTACACCTTC.

Ten or more counts support this clonotype. The J gene is TRBJ1-1, the V gene TRBV7-6; D not certain. Germline V CDR1 and CDR2: SGHVS, FNYEAQ. There are 16 residues in the CDR3. V was shortened by 1 base and J by 1 base, with 13 bases between the two germline ends. The CDR3 region is CASSLEEGRRNTEAFF. The CDR3 nucleotides are TGTGCCAGCAGCTTAGAGGAAGGGAGGAGGAACACTGAAGCTTTCTTT.

This clonotype was observed at least ten times. The chain links TRBV11-3 to TRBJ2-2; D is unclear. Trimming shortened V by 6 bases and J by 9 bases, and 11 bases separated the two germline ends. CDR1 is SGHNT, CDR2 YENEEA, per germline. CDR3 length: 12 residues. Here the CDR3 DNA reads TGTGCCAGCAGTATCAAACTCAGGGAGCTGTTTTTT. It translates to CASSIKLRELFF.

In this sample, this clonotype turned up many times. The chain employs TRBV28 and TRBJ2-4; TRBD2 might be the D (5 bases). Germline lookup yields CDR1 MDHEN and CDR2 SYDVKM. This CDR3 region has 12 residues. With 5 bases removed from V and 6 bases from J, the gap between germline ends came to 8 bases. CDR3 in DNA: TGTGCCAGCAGTCTCGGGGTAAACATTCAGTACTTC. This encodes CASSLGVNIQYF. Looking up the rest from reference TRBV28 and TRBJ2-4 gives the full variable domain: DVKVTQSSRYLVKRTGEKVFLECVQDMDHENMFWYRQDPGLGLRLIYFSYDVKMKEKGDIPEGYSVSREKKERFSLILESASTNQTSMYLCASSLGVNIQYFGAGTRLSVL.

This clonotype was seen many times. This chain uses TRBV2 with TRBJ2-6, with 7 positions matching TRBD1. The V gene's germline CDR1 is SNHLY and CDR2 FYNNEI. This CDR3 comprises 14 residues. V shed 8 bases, J shed 3 bases, and the junction held 4 bases outside the gene matches. CDR3: CASGDRDGANVLTF. The CDR3 nucleotides are TGTGCCAGCGGAGACAGGGATGGGGCCAACGTCCTGACTTTC.

This clonotype has a count of ten or more. The chain links TRBV6-2 or TRBV6-3 to TRBJ2-4, with D perhaps assigned TRBD1 or TRBD2 (5 bases each). The V and J ends lost 7 bases and 9 bases respectively, with 10 bases between them. The CDR3 totals 11 residues. The germline V gene has CDR1 MNHEY and CDR2 SVGEGT. CDR3 residues: CASTAGSIQYF. CDR3 nucleotides: TGTGCCAGCACGGCAGGGAGCATTCAGTACTTC.

To note about this clonotype: A clone one base away is much larger, so this may be a read error. The chain combines TRBV6-1 with TRBJ1-1; D not certain. Germline-derived CDR1 and CDR2 are MNHNS and SASEGT. The CDR3 covers 8 residues. V was pared by 0 bases and J by 13 bases, with 0 bases between. The CDR3 sequence is CASSEAFF. The CDR3, as DNA: TGTGCCAGCAGTGAAGCTTTCTTT.

The chain employs TRBV7-9 and TRBJ1-2; D remains unclear. Germline values: CDR1 SEHNR, CDR2 FQNEAQ (reference sequence). CDR3 length equals 12 residues. The V and J ends lost 1 base and 6 bases respectively, with 6 bases between them. The CDR3 DNA reads as TGTGCCAGCAGCTTAGATCGGGATGGCTACACCTTC. It is translated as CASSLDRDGYTF.

The chain joins TRBV27 to TRBJ1-6, with 7 bases that match TRBD1. CDR1 is MNHEY and CDR2 is SMNVEV in the germline V gene (reference sequence). CDR3 length equals 13 residues. Trimming removed 5 bases from V and 10 bases from J; junction bases left unmatched: 5. The DNA of the CDR3 is TGTGCCAGCAGTGACAGGGTTTCGTCACCCCTCCACTTT. It translates to CASSDRVSSPLHF.

This clonotype was observed many times. This chain joins TRBV6-1 and TRBJ2-5, with D unresolved. The length of the CDR3 is 18 residues. Germline V gene sequence: CDR1 MNHNS, CDR2 SASEGT. V lost 4 bases, J lost 0 bases, and 21 bases lay in between. The CDR3 region has the DNA TGTGCCAGCAGTGCAAGGGTAGTGGGCTCGGGTTACCAAGAGACCCAGTACTTC. Its translation is CASSARVVGSGYQETQYF.

This clonotype was counted many times. This chain links TRBV29-1 with TRBJ2-3, with D possibly being TRBD1 (5 bases). V lost 7 bases, J lost 2 bases, and 10 bases lay in between. CDR3 length equals 12 residues. The V gene's germline CDR1 is SQVTM and CDR2 ANQGSEA. In DNA, the CDR3 is TGCAGCGCGGACAAATTCACAGATACGCAGTATTTT. Amino acid sequence: CSADKFTDTQYF.

In its sample, this clonotype was seen many times. This chain links TRBV7-9 with TRBJ1-1; 12 positions agree with TRBD1. The CDR3 is 15 residues long. The junction had 5 bases not matched to a gene; V was cut back by 3 bases and J by 6 bases. Per germline, CDR1 SEHNR and CDR2 FQNEAQ (reference sequence). This chain's CDR3 is CASSFGDRGQAEAFF. In DNA form, the CDR3 reads TGTGCCAGCAGCTTTGGGGACAGGGGGCAAGCTGAAGCTTTCTTT.

The CDR3 DNA reads TGTGCCAGCAGCTTATTCGTCCGTCAGCCCCAGCATTTT. The encoded protein is CASSLFVRQPQHF. The V call is TRBV7-8, the J call TRBJ1-5; D remains ambiguous. This CDR3 contains 13 residues. Germline CDR1 reads SGHVS; CDR2 reads FQNEAQ. V shed 2 bases and J shed 6 bases, with 8 bases lying between them.

This clonotype appeared a few times. Just one base apart from a much larger clone, this may be a read error. The V gene is TRBV12-3 or TRBV12-4, the J gene TRBJ1-1; possible D gene TRBD1, 6 bases. The CDR3 contains 15 residues. The CDR3, as DNA: TGTGCCAGCAGTTTCAGGGGCACCTTGAACACTGAAGCTTCCTTT. This gives the protein CASSFRGTLNTEASF.